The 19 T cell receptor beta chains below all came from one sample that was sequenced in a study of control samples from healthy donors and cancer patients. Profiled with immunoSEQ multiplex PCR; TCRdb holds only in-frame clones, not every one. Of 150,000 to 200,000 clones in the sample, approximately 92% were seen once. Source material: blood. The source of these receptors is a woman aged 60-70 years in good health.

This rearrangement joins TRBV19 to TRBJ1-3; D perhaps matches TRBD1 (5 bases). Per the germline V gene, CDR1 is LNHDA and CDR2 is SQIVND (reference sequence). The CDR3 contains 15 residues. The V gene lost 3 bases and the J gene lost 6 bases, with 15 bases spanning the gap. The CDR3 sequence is CASSMESGWKNTIYF. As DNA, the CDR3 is TGTGCCAGTAGTATGGAATCAGGGTGGAAAAACACCATATATTTT.

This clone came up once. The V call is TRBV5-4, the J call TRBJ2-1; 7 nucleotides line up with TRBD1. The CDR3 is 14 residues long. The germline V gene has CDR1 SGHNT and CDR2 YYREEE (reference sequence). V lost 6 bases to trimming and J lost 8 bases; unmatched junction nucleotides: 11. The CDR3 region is CASTLQGISDEQFF. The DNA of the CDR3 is TGTGCCAGCACCTTACAGGGGATCAGCGATGAGCAGTTCTTC.

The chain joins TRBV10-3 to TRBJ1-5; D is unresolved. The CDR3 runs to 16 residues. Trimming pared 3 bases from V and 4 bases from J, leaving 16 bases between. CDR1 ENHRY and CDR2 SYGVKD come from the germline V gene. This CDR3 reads CAISDLPEGLNQPQHF. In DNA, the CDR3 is TGTGCCATCAGTGACCTCCCAGAAGGGTTAAATCAGCCCCAGCATTTT.

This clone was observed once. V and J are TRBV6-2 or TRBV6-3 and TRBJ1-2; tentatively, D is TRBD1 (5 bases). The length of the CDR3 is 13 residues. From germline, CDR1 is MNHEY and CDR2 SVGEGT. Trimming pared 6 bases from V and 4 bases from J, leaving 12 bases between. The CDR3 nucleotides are TGTGCCAGCAGCACCAGGGTATTCTATGGCTACACCTTC. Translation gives CASSTRVFYGYTF.

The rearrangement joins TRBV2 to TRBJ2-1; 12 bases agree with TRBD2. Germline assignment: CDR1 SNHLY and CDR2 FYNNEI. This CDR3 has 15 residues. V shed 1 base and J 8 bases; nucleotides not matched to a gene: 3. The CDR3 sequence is CASSEGTSGEHEQFF. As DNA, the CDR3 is TGTGCCAGCAGTGAAGGGACTAGCGGGGAGCATGAGCAGTTCTTC.

The CDR3 region is CASSRALSGGDNEQFF. In DNA, the CDR3 is TGTGCCAGCTCACGCGCCCTCAGCGGGGGGGACAATGAGCAGTTCTTC. V and J are TRBV18 and TRBJ2-1, with 10 bases matching TRBD2. V was pared by 4 bases and J by 5 bases, with 8 bases of the junction left unmatched. The CDR3 runs 16 residues. Germline V gene data show CDR1 as KGHSH and CDR2 as LQKENI.

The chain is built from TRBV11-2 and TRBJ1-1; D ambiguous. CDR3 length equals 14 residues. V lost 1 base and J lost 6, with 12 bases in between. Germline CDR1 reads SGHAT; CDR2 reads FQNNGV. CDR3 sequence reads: CASSLVISGAEAFF. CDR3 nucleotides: TGTGCCAGCAGCTTAGTGATATCTGGGGCTGAAGCTTTCTTT.

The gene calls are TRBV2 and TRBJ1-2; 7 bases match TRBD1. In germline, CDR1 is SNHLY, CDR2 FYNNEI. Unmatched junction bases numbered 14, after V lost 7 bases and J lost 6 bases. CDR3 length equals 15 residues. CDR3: CASTSRQGAAHGYTF. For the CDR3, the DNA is TGTGCCAGCACCTCAAGACAGGGCGCAGCACATGGCTACACCTTC.

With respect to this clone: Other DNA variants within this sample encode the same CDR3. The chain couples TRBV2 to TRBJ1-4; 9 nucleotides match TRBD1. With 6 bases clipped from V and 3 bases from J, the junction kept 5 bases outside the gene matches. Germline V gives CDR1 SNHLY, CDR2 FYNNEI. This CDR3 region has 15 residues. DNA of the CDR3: TGTGCCAGCAGCGGACAGGGGCAAGCTAATGAAAAACTGTTTTTT. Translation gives CASSGQGQANEKLFF.

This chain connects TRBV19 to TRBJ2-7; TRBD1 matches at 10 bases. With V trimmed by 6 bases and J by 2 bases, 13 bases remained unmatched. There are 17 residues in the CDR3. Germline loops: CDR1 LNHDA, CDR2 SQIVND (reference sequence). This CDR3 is CASRVYPGQGPAYEQYF. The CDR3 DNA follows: TGTGCCAGTAGAGTATACCCGGGACAGGGGCCAGCCTACGAGCAGTACTTC.

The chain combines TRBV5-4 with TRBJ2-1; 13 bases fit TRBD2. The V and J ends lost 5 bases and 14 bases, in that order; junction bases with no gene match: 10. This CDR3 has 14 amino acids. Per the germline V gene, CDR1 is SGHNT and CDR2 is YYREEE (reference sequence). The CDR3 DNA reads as TGTGCCAGCAGGAAACTAGCGGGGGGGCAGGGGGAGTTCTTC. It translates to CASRKLAGGQGEFF.

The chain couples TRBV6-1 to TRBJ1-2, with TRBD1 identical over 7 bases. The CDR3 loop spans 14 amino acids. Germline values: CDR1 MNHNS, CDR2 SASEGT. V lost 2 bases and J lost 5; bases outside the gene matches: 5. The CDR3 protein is CASSEMGTVYGYTF. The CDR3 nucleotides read TGTGCCAGCAGTGAAATGGGGACAGTTTATGGCTACACCTTC.

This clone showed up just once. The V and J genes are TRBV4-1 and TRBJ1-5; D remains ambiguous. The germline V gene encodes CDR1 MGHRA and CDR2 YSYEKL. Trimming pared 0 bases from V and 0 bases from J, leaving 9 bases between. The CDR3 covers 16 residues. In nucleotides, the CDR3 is TGCGCCAGCAGCCAAGATACAGACCATAGCAATCAGCCCCAGCATTTT. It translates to CASSQDTDHSNQPQHF.

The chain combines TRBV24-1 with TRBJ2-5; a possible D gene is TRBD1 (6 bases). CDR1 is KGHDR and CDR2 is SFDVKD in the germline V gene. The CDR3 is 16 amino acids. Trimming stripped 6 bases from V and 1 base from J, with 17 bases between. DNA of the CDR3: TGTGCCACCAGTCGGTCTCGGACAGATCTCCAAGAGACCCAGTACTTC. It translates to CATSRSRTDLQETQYF.

This chain's CDR3 is CASSLTGGITGELFF. The CDR3 coding sequence is TGTGCCAGCAGCTTGACAGGGGGGATCACCGGGGAGCTGTTTTTT. V usage is TRBV7-3 and J usage is TRBJ2-2, with TRBD1 identical over 9 bases. The CDR3 runs to 15 residues. V was clipped by 3 bases and J by 4 bases; unmatched bases: 3. Germline V gene sequence: CDR1 SGHTA, CDR2 FQGTGA.

The CDR3 coding sequence is TGTGCCAGTAGTACTCAGACAGGGGCAAGGAACACTGAAGCTTTCTTT. Amino acids: CASSTQTGARNTEAFF. This chain uses TRBV19 with TRBJ1-1; TRBD1 agrees at 8 bases. This CDR3 has 16 residues. V dropped 4 bases and J dropped 1; count of bases not matched to a gene: 8. Germline CDR1 and CDR2: LNHDA and SQIVND (reference sequence).

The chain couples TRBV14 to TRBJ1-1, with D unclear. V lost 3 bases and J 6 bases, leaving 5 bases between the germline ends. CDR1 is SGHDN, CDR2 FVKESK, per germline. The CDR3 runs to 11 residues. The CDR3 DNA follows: TGTGCCAGCAGCCAGGCCGCTGAAGCTTTCTTT. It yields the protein CASSQAAEAFF.

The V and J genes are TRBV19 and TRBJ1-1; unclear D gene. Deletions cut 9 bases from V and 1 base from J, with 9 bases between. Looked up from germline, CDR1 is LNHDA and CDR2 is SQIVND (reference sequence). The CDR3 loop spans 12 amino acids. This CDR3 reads CARADPNTEAFF. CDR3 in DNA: TGTGCCAGAGCAGACCCGAACACTGAAGCTTTCTTT.

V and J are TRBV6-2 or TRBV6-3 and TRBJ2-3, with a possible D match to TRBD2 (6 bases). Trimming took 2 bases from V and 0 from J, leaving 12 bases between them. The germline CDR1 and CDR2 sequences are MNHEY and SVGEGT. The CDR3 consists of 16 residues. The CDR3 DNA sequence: TGTGCCAGCAGTTACCAGGACGGGGGAAGCACAGATACGCAGTATTTT. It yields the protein CASSYQDGGSTDTQYF.